The 32 T cell receptor beta chains below were found in one sample sequenced in a study of blood T cells in healthy people across ages. The authors ran a second PCR of roughly 6 to 11 cycles using a sample-barcoded 5' primer and a J-beta primer mix. From the 5' RACE reads, TCRdb called clonotypes with MiXCR, one entry per CDR3 protein. The data contain about 1.7 million distinct CDR3 sequences, about 30% of them singletons. Source material: blood. The source is a woman under 40 in good health.

This clonotype was recorded only once. The chain employs TRBV2 and TRBJ2-1, with 11 bases aligning to TRBD2. Per germline, CDR1 SNHLY and CDR2 FYNNEI. Unmatched junction bases numbered 26, after V lost 3 bases and J lost 13 bases. CDR3 length: 20 amino acids. CDR3 protein: CASSDTTSGGPGSSGETQFF. CDR3 coding DNA: TGTGCCAGCAGTGATACCACTAGCGGGGGACCCGGCTCCTCCGGGGAGACCCAGTTCTTC.

On this clonotype itself: No conserved phenylalanine or tryptophan is present at the end of the CDR3, so a read error is the likely explanation. The V and J genes are TRBV28 and TRBJ2-4; the D gene is possibly TRBD2 (6 bases). In germline, CDR1 is MDHEN, CDR2 SYDVKM. This CDR3 contains 16 residues. V lost 5 bases and J 0 bases, leaving 14 bases between the germline ends. The CDR3 DNA is TGTGCCAGCAGTCCGGGAGAGAGACTAGCCAAAAACATTCAGTACGTC. The encoded protein is CASSPGERLAKNIQYV.

This clonotype was recorded at least ten times. The chain joins TRBV28 to TRBJ2-7; 9 bases map to TRBD1. Germline values: CDR1 MDHEN, CDR2 SYDVKM. The CDR3 is 13 amino acids. V lost 4 bases and J lost 2; bases outside the gene matches: 0. Here the CDR3 DNA reads TGTGCCAGCAGTTACAGGGGGCCCTACGAGCAGTACTTC. Translating gives CASSYRGPYEQYF.

This clonotype showed up just a few times. The gene calls are TRBV9 and TRBJ2-3; D gene unclear. Germline values: CDR1 SGDLS, CDR2 YYNGEE. Trimming removed 4 bases at V and 2 bases at J, with 14 bases between. The CDR3 is made up of 15 amino acids. DNA for the CDR3: TGTGCCAGCAGCACTCCCTCAGGAAACACAGATACGCAGTATTTT. This codes for CASSTPSGNTDTQYF.

The rearrangement links TRBV7-2 to TRBJ2-1, with 10 bases fitting TRBD2. Germline V CDR1 and CDR2: SGHTA, FQGNSA. The CDR3 runs to 17 residues. Trimming removed 3 bases from V and 8 bases from J; junction bases left unmatched: 13. CDR3 DNA sequence: TGTGCCAGCAGCTTTTCTCTCCTAGCGGGAGATATCGATGAGCAGTTCTTC. Protein sequence: CASSFSLLAGDIDEQFF.

Here the CDR3 reads CASSATLRDYNSPLHF. The CDR3 DNA reads as TGTGCCAGCAGCGCAACTCTCAGGGACTATAATTCACCCCTCCACTTT. V gene TRBV7-9 combines with J gene TRBJ1-6; tentatively, D is TRBD1 (5 bases). CDR1 and CDR2 (germline): SEHNR, FQNEAQ (reference sequence). The CDR3 runs 16 residues. V dropped 5 bases and J dropped 3 bases, with 14 bases sitting between them.

In this sample, this clonotype turned up a few times. Here the CDR3 DNA reads TGTGCCAGCTCAGAGTGGGTTGGGAGCACAGATACGCAGTATTTT. Its protein is CASSEWVGSTDTQYF. This chain connects TRBV18 to TRBJ2-3; no clear D. Looked up from germline, CDR1 is KGHSH and CDR2 is LQKENI. This CDR3 contains 15 residues. Trimming left V 5 bases short and J 0 bases short, with 12 bases between.

This clonotype has just a few counts. The rearrangement joins TRBV11-1 to TRBJ2-7; TRBD2 agrees at 7 bases. The length of the CDR3 is 11 residues. The V gene's germline CDR1 is SGHAT and CDR2 FQDESV (reference sequence). V was pared by 5 bases and J by 10 bases, with 5 bases of the junction left unmatched. CDR3 sequence reads: CASSAGEKQYF. The CDR3 DNA reads TGTGCCAGCAGCGCGGGAGAAAAACAGTACTTC.

This clonotype was observed a few times. This chain joins TRBV11-2 and TRBJ2-2; no definite D call. Germline CDR1 is SGHAT and CDR2 is FQNNGV. Trimming removed 8 bases at V and 3 bases at J, with 10 bases between. The CDR3 is made up of 13 amino acids. CDR3 coding DNA: TGTGCCAGCCATCAACGGGACACCGGGGAGCTGTTTTTT. Translated, it gives CASHQRDTGELFF.

This clonotype was found a few times. The junction shows a germline mismatch at one end, possibly a read error. V gene TRBV6-2 or TRBV6-3 combines with J gene TRBJ2-5; perhaps TRBD2 as D (6 bases). This CDR3 is 13 amino acids long. Germline CDR1 and CDR2: MNHEY and SVGEGT. This chain's CDR3 is CANSYGGLQEQYF. The CDR3 DNA is TGTGCCAACAGTTACGGGGGTTTGCAGGAGCAGTACTTC.

The chain combines TRBV3-1 with TRBJ1-1, with a possible D match to TRBD1 (6 bases). CDR1 is LGHDT, CDR2 YNNKEL, per germline (reference sequence). The CDR3 spans 10 residues. The CDR3 reads CAAGATEAFF. CDR3 nucleotide sequence: TGTGCGGCGGGGGCAACTGAAGCTTTCTTT.

The CDR3 sequence is CASRPESSGANVLTF. The DNA for the CDR3 is TGTGCCAGCAGACCCGAGAGCTCTGGGGCCAACGTCCTGACTTTC. This rearrangement joins TRBV3-1 to TRBJ2-6; D not resolved. The CDR3 loop spans 15 amino acids. Trimming stripped 6 bases from V and 0 bases from J, with 9 bases between. CDR1 LGHDT and CDR2 YNNKEL come from the germline V gene (reference sequence).

The chain employs TRBV6-1 and TRBJ2-4; D perhaps matches TRBD1 (6 bases). Germline V gene data show CDR1 as MNHNS and CDR2 as SASEGT. V lost 6 bases to trimming and J lost 2 bases, with 17 bases between them. The CDR3 totals 16 residues. The CDR3 loop reads CASSRAGTFPKNIQYF. CDR3 DNA sequence: TGTGCCAGCAGCCGGGCCGGGACATTCCCCAAAAACATTCAGTACTTC.

This chain joins TRBV2 and TRBJ1-4, with 10 bases lining up with TRBD1. The V segment lost 4 bases and the J segment 8 bases; nucleotides outside the gene matches: 1. Germline lookup yields CDR1 SNHLY and CDR2 FYNNEI. CDR3 length: 13 amino acids. The CDR3 reads CASSGQGAEKLFF. CDR3 DNA: TGTGCCAGCAGTGGACAGGGGGCGGAAAAACTGTTTTTT.

This chain connects TRBV20-1 to TRBJ2-3; D tentatively fits TRBD1 or TRBD2 (7 bases each). Between the trimmed V and J ends, which lost 5 bases and 6 bases, there was a span of 18 bases. The length of the CDR3 is 14 residues. Germline V gene sequence: CDR1 DFQATT, CDR2 SNEGSKA (reference sequence). CDR3 coding DNA: TGCAGTGCTGGAGGCCAGGGGGGGTCCGATACGCAGTATTTT. Amino acids: CSAGGQGGSDTQYF.

V is TRBV5-1 and J is TRBJ1-2; D might be TRBD1 (5 bases). The CDR3 loop spans 16 amino acids. CDR1 is SGHRS and CDR2 is YFSETQ in the germline V gene. Trimming stripped 5 bases from V and 2 bases from J, with 19 bases between. For the CDR3, the DNA is TGCGCCAGCAGACTTAGTACGGGACTGTCGAACTATGGCTACACCTTC. Its protein product is CASRLSTGLSNYGYTF.

This clonotype was seen only a few times. The chain employs TRBV9 and TRBJ1-2, with 9 bases that match TRBD1. Germline CDR1 SGDLS, CDR2 YYNGEE. The length of the CDR3 is 14 residues. V was pared by 3 bases and J by 6 bases, with 6 bases of the junction left unmatched. DNA of the CDR3: TGTGCCAGCAGCGGGCGACAGGGGGTGGATGGCTACACCTTC. Translated, it gives CASSGRQGVDGYTF.

The CDR3 region is CASSFLVGSSYEQYF. CDR3 in DNA: TGTGCCAGCAGTTTTTTGGTCGGCTCCTCCTACGAGCAGTACTTC. The rearrangement joins TRBV12-3 or TRBV12-4 to TRBJ2-7, with D hard to call. V shed 3 bases and J shed 0 bases, with 12 bases lying between them. This CDR3 comprises 15 residues.

The CDR3 loop is CASSPLGAQGDTQYF. CDR3 in DNA: TGTGCCAGCAGCCCCCTAGGGGCGCAGGGAGATACGCAGTATTTT. The rearrangement joins TRBV28 to TRBJ2-3; a weak D match, TRBD1 (5 bases). CDR3 length: 15 amino acids. Trimming stripped 6 bases from V and 5 bases from J, with 18 bases between. The germline V gene encodes CDR1 MDHEN and CDR2 SYDVKM.

This clonotype showed up just a few times. The chain joins TRBV7-2 to TRBJ2-7; 7 nucleotides align to TRBD1. Germline values: CDR1 SGHTA, CDR2 FQGNSA. J gave up 4 bases and V 3 bases, and 12 bases lay outside the gene matches. This CDR3 has 16 amino acids. Written as DNA, the CDR3 is TGTGCCAGCAGCTTGGGCTCCGGGACAGATTCGTACGAGCAGTACTTC. It yields the protein CASSLGSGTDSYEQYF.

V is TRBV12-3 or TRBV12-4 and J is TRBJ1-2, with TRBD1 as a possible D gene (5 bases). The CDR3 is made up of 15 amino acids. The V gene lost 3 bases and the J gene lost 4 bases, with 15 bases spanning the gap. The CDR3 spells CASSLGVSGLYGYTF. As DNA, the CDR3 is TGTGCCAGCAGTTTGGGGGTATCTGGACTCTATGGCTACACCTTC.

The V and J genes are TRBV20-1 and TRBJ2-1; 10 positions match TRBD2. The length of the CDR3 is 15 residues. Germline CDR1 reads DFQATT; CDR2 reads SNEGSKA (reference sequence). V shed 3 bases and J 5 bases; nucleotides not matched to a gene: 7. CDR3 nucleotide sequence: TGCAGTGCTAGGCCGGGACTAGCGTCGAACAATGAGCAGTTCTTC. Residues: CSARPGLASNNEQFF.

The V and J genes are TRBV10-3 and TRBJ1-5; D is uncertain. Germline-derived CDR1 and CDR2 are ENHRY and SYGVKD. V lost 8 bases and J 7 bases, leaving 6 bases between the germline ends. The CDR3 covers 10 residues. Here the CDR3 reads CAIGTQPQHF. The CDR3 DNA follows: TGTGCCATCGGCACGCAGCCCCAGCATTTT.

This clonotype came up many times. This rearrangement joins TRBV28 to TRBJ1-2; 11 bases are a match to TRBD1. The J segment lost 3 bases and the V segment lost 5 bases, leaving 2 bases of the junction unmatched. The CDR3 covers 14 residues. Germline CDR1 reads MDHEN; CDR2 reads SYDVKM. The CDR3 region is CASSGDRGYYGYTF. DNA of the CDR3: TGTGCCAGCAGTGGGGACAGGGGGTACTATGGCTACACCTTC.

V and J are TRBV5-1 and TRBJ2-3, with unresolved D. V was shortened by 4 bases and J by 9 bases, with 18 bases between the two germline ends. The CDR3 contains 14 residues. The germline gives CDR1 SGHRS, CDR2 YFSETQ. This CDR3 is CASSGRGQLLTQYF. Here the CDR3 DNA reads TGCGCCAGCAGCGGGCGCGGCCAGCTGTTGACGCAGTATTTT.

This clonotype was seen only a few times. The CDR3 loop reads CASRSRRGADQPQHF. CDR3 bases: TGTGCCAGCAGAAGCCGCCGAGGGGCTGATCAGCCCCAGCATTTT. The V call is TRBV28, the J call TRBJ1-5, with D possibly being TRBD1 (5 bases). CDR3 length: 15 residues. V shed 6 bases and J shed 5 bases, with 17 bases lying between them. From germline, CDR1 is MDHEN and CDR2 SYDVKM.

This clonotype occurred a few times. The chain joins TRBV4-3 to TRBJ2-2, with D hard to call. CDR3 size: 17 residues. Germline V gene data show CDR1 as LGHNA and CDR2 as YSLEER. Trimming removed 1 base at V and 0 bases at J, with 12 bases between. The DNA of the CDR3 is TGCGCCAGCAGCCAAGCACCCGGCGGAGCGAACACCGGGGAGCTGTTTTTT. Its protein product is CASSQAPGGANTGELFF.

This chain links TRBV5-1 with TRBJ2-1, with 14 bases aligning to TRBD2. The CDR3 contains 16 residues. Per the germline V gene, CDR1 is SGHRS and CDR2 is YFSETQ. Unmatched junction bases numbered 8, after V lost 0 bases and J lost 12 bases. In DNA, the CDR3 is TGCGCCAGCAGCTTGGCAGGGACTAGCGGGGGAACTAGGCAGTTCTTC. Translation gives CASSLAGTSGGTRQFF.

There are many counts of this clonotype. The chain joins TRBV10-3 to TRBJ2-1; D ambiguous. Germline V lookup: CDR1 ENHRY, CDR2 SYGVKD. Trimming shortened V by 8 bases and J by 5 bases, and 16 bases separated the two germline ends. This CDR3 is 14 amino acids long. This chain's CDR3 is CAIGRMESDNEQFF. The CDR3 nucleotides are TGTGCCATCGGACGCATGGAGTCTGACAATGAGCAGTTCTTC.

Of note for this clonotype: At one boundary the junction diverges from the germline segment, which might be a read error. This chain uses TRBV6-2 or TRBV6-3 with TRBJ2-1; 11 nucleotides agree with TRBD2. The CDR3 extends over 17 amino acids. From germline, CDR1 is MNHEY and CDR2 SVGEGT. For the CDR3, the DNA is TGTGCCAGCAGTTTTGATCCCGGACTAGCGGGTGACAATGAGCAGGTCTTC. Its translation is CASSFDPGLAGDNEQVF.

In regard to this clonotype: Being one base from a much bigger clone, this may be a read error. V usage is TRBV4-3 and J usage is TRBJ1-4; D call uncertain. CDR3 length: 16 residues. Germline V gives CDR1 LGHNA, CDR2 YSLEER. CDR3 DNA sequence: TGCGCCGGCAGCCAAGGAGGGCTGGGAAGGGATGAAAAACTGTTTTTT. This translates into CAGSQGGLGRDEKLFF.

In its sample, this clonotype was seen many times. V usage is TRBV4-1 and J usage is TRBJ2-7; 10 nucleotides line up with TRBD2. With 0 bases clipped from V and 7 bases from J, the junction kept 12 bases outside the gene matches. This CDR3 region has 17 residues. Germline V gene data show CDR1 as MGHRA and CDR2 as YSYEKL. The CDR3: CASSQEGLLAGAGEQYF. DNA of the CDR3: TGCGCCAGCAGCCAAGAAGGGTTGCTAGCGGGGGCAGGAGAGCAGTACTTC.